The source of this T cell receptor beta chain is a study of T cells in Graves' hyperthyroidism and ophthalmopathy. CDR3 length: 15 residues. Germline-derived CDR1 and CDR2 are SGHAT and FQNNGV. V was trimmed by 1 base and J by 0 bases, leaving 7 bases between them. Many counts were recorded for this clonotype. Amplified regions were TCR beta CDR3 sequences from RNA transcripts. HTBI primers were employed in a first-round RT-PCR of the TCR CDR3. TCRdb reprocessed the multiplex PCR reads via MiXCR and lists one record per CDR3 protein. The table lists 610,000 or so distinct CDR3 sequences, 40% to 55% of them singletons.

The clonotype was recovered from a woman aged 18-35 years with Graves' hyperthyroidism. Sequenced input: peripheral blood or thyroid tissue (not recorded which). The chain carries TRBV11-2 and TRBJ1-5; D gene unclear. This chain's CDR3 is CASSLGHHSNQPQHF. The CDR3 region has the DNA TGTGCCAGCAGCTTAGGACACCATAGCAATCAGCCCCAGCATTTT.